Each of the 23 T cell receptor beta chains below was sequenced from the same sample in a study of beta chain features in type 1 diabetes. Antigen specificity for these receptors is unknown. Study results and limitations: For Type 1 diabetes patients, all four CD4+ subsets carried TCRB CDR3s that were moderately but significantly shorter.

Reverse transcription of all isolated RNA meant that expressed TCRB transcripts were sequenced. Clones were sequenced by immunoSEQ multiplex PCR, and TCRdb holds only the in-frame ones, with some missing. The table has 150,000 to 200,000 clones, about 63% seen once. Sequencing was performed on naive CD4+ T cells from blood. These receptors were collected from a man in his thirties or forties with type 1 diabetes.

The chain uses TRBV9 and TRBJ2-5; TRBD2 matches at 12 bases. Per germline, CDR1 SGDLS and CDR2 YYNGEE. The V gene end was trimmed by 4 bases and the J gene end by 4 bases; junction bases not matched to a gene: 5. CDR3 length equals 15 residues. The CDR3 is CASSPGLAGPETQYF. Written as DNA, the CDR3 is TGTGCCAGCAGCCCAGGACTAGCGGGGCCAGAGACCCAGTACTTC.

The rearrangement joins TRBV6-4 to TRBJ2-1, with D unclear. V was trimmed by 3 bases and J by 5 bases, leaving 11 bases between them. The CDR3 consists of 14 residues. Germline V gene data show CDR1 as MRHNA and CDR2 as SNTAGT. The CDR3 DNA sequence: TGTGCCAGCAGTGAATTGGACGGTAACAATGAGCAGTTCTTC. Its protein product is CASSELDGNNEQFF.

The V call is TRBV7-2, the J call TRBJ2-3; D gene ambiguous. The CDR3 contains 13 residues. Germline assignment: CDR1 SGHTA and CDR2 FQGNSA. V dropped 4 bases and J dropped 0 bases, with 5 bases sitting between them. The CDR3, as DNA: TGTGCCAGCAGCTCACCTAGCACAGATACGCAGTATTTT. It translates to CASSSPSTDTQYF.

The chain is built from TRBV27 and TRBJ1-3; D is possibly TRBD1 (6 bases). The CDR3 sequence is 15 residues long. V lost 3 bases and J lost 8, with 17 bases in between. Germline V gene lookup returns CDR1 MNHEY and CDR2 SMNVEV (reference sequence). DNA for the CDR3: TGTGCCAGCAGTTTTTCCGCCGCGGGGGCTGACACCATATATTTT. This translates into CASSFSAAGADTIYF.

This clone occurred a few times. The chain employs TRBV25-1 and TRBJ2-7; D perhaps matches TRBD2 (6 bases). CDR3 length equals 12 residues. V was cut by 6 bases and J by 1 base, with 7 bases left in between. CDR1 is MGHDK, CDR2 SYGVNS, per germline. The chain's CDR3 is CASRAGSYEQYF. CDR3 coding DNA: TGTGCCAGCAGGGCGGGATCCTACGAGCAGTACTTC.

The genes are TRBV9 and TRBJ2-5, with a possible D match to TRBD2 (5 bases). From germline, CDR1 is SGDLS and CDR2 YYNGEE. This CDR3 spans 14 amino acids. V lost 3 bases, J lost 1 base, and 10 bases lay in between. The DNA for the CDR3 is TGTGCCAGCAGCGCCGAGGGATTCCAAGAGACCCAGTACTTC. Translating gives CASSAEGFQETQYF.

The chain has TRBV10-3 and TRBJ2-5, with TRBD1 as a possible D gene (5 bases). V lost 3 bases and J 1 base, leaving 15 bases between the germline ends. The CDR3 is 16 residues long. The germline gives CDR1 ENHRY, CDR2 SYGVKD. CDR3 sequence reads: CAISERLQAIQETQYF. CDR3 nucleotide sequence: TGTGCCATCAGTGAACGATTACAGGCAATCCAAGAGACCCAGTACTTC.

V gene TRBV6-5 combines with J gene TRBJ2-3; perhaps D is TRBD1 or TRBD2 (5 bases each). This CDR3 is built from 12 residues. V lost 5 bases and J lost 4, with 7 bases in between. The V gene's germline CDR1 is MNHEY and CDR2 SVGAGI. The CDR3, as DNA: TGTGCCAGCAGTGGGACGGCAGATACGCAGTATTTT. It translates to CASSGTADTQYF.

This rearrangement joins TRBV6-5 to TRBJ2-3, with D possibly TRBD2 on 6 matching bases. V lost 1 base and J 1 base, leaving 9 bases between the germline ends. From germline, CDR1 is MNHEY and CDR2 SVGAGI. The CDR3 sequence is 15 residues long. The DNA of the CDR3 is TGTGCCAGCAGTTACTTCGGGACTGGCACAGATACGCAGTATTTT. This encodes CASSYFGTGTDTQYF.

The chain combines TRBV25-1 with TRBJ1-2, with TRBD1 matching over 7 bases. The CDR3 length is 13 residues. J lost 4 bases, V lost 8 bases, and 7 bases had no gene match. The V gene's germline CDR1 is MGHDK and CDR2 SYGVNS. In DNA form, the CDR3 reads TGTGCCAGCTGGGGGACAGATTTCTATGGCTACACCTTC. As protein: CASWGTDFYGYTF.

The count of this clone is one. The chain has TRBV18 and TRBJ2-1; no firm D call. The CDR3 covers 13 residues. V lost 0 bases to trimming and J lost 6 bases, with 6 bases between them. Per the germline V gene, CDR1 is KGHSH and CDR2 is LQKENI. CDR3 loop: CASSPPNRNEQFF. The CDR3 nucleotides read TGTGCCAGCTCACCACCGAACCGCAATGAGCAGTTCTTC.

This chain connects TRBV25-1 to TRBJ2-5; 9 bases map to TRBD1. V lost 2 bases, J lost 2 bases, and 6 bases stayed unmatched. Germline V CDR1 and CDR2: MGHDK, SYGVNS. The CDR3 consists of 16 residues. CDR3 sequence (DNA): TGTGCCAGCAGTGAAGGGGGGACAGGGCCGCAAGAGACCCAGTACTTC. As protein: CASSEGGTGPQETQYF.

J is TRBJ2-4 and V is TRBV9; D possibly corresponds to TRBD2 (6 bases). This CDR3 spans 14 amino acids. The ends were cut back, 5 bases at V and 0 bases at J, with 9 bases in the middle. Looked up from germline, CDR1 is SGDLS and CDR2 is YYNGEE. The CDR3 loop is CASSPGVAKNIQYF. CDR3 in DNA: TGTGCCAGCAGTCCGGGGGTAGCCAAAAACATTCAGTACTTC.

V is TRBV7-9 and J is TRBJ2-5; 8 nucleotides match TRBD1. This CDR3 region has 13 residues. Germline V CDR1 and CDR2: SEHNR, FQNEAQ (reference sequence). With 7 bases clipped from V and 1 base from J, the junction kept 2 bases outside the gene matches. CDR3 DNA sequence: TGTGCCAGCACCGGACAGGGCCAAGAGACCCAGTACTTC. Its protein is CASTGQGQETQYF.

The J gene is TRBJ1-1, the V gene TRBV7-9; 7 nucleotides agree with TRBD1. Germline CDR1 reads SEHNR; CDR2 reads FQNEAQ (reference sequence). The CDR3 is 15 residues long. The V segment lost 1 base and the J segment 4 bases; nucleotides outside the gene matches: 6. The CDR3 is CASSLEGTVGTEAFF. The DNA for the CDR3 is TGTGCCAGCAGCTTAGAAGGGACAGTGGGCACTGAAGCTTTCTTT.

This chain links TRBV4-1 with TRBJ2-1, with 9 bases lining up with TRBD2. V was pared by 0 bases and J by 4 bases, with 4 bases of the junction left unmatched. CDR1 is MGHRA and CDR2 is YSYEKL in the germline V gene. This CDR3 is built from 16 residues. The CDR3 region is CASSQDMTSGYNEQFF. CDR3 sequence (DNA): TGCGCCAGCAGCCAAGATATGACTAGCGGATACAATGAGCAGTTCTTC.

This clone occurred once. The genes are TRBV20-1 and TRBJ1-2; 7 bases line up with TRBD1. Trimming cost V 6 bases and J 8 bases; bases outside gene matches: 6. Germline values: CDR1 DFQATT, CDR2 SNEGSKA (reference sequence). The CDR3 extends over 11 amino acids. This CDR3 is CSAGQAAGYTF. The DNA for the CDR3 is TGCAGTGCCGGACAGGCTGCGGGCTACACCTTC.

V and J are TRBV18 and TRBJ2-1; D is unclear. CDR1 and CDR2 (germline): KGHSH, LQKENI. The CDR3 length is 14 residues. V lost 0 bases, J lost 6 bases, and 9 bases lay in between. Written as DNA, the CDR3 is TGTGCCAGCTCACCACCAAATCGAATCAATGAGCAGTTCTTC. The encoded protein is CASSPPNRINEQFF. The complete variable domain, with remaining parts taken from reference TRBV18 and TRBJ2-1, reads NAGVMQNPRHLVRRRGQEARLRCSPMKGHSHVYWYRQLPEEGLKFMVYLQKENIIDESGMPKERFSAEFPKEGPSILRIQQVVRGDSAAYFCASSPPNRINEQFFGPGTRLTVL.

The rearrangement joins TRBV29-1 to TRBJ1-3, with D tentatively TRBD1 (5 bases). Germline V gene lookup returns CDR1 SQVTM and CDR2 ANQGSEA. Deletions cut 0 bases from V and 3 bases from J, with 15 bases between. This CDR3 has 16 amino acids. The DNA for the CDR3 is TGCAGCGTTGAAGATCTGGTTGGGGCTCGTGGAAACACCATATATTTT. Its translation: CSVEDLVGARGNTIYF.

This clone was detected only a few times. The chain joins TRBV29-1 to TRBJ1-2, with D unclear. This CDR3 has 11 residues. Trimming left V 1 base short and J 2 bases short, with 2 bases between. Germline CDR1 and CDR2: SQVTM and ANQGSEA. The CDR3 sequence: CSVEGNYGYTF. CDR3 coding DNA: TGCAGCGTTGAAGGGAACTATGGCTACACCTTC.

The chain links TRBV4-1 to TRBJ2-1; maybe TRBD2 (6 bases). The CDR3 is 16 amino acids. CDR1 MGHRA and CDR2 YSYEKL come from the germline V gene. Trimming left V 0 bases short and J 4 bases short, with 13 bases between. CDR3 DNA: TGCGCCAGCAGCCAAGATTTAGGGACTGGTTACAATGAGCAGTTCTTC. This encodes CASSQDLGTGYNEQFF.

In DNA, the CDR3 is TGTGCCAGCAGCCTAGCGAACACCGGGGAGCTGTTTTTT. Protein: CASSLANTGELFF. V is TRBV9 and J is TRBJ2-2; no reliable D call. Germline CDR1 reads SGDLS; CDR2 reads YYNGEE. The V end was cut by 4 bases, the J end by 0 bases, with 4 bases between. This CDR3 contains 13 residues.

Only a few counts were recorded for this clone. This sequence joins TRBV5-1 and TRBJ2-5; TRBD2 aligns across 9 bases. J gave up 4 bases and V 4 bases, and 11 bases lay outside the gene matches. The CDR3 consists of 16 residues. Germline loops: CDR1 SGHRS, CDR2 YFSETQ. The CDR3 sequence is CASSLVLAGEGETQYF. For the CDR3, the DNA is TGCGCCAGCAGCCTTGTATTAGCGGGGGAAGGAGAGACCCAGTACTTC.